This T cell receptor beta chain stems from a study of blood T cells in healthy people across ages. Findings of the study overall: PBMCs were not sorted, which prevented a conclusive comparison of naive versus antigen-experienced cells. Older age coincided with a roughly linear decline in TCR beta diversity per million T cells.

It was with a sample-barcoded 5' primer and a J-beta primer mix that a second PCR of roughly 6 to 11 cycles was run. A single record per CDR3 protein comes from TCRdb applying MiXCR to the 5' RACE reads. This table holds roughly 1,500,000 distinct CDR3 sequences, roughly 40% found once. Turning to this clonotype: What it binds is not known.

CDR3 length: 16 amino acids. Germline V gene sequence: CDR1 MNHNS, CDR2 SASEGT. V was cut by 7 bases and J by 0 bases, with 16 bases left in between. V usage is TRBV6-1 and J usage is TRBJ1-5, with TRBD1 as a possible D gene (5 bases). This clonotype originated in a woman aged 18-29 years in good health. The sequenced sample consisted of blood. CDR3 region: CASNGYRGNSNQPQHF. CDR3 nucleotide sequence: TGTGCCAGCAACGGCTATAGGGGTAATAGCAATCAGCCCCAGCATTTT.